This T cell receptor (beta chain) was recovered during a study of shared clonotypes between healthy human individuals. Study in general: Each donor had three CD4 naive, three CD4 memory, two CD8 naive and one CD8 memory plate.

Note on this clone: Its antigen is unknown.

Libraries were prepared by immunoSEQ multiplex PCR; TCRdb keeps only in-frame clonotypes and omits some of them. This sample carries more than 1.2 million clones, 98% of them seen once, and the ten largest clones take approximately 0.4%. V was clipped by 0 bases and J by 7 bases; unmatched bases: 2. Germline lookup yields CDR1 SGHTA and CDR2 FQGTGA. The CDR3 has 15 residues. General study results and limits: Larger estimated richness was generally recorded for naive subsets relative to memory subsets.

V and J are TRBV7-3 and TRBJ2-1, with 11 nucleotides matching TRBD2. Sequenced material: naive CD4+ T cells sorted from blood. As to subset: CD45RA+ positively selected. The sequence came from a man aged 30 to 39 in good health. The DNA for the CDR3 is TGTGCCAGCAGCTTAACTAGCGGGAGGGCGAATGAGCAGTTCTTC. It encodes CASSLTSGRANEQFF.